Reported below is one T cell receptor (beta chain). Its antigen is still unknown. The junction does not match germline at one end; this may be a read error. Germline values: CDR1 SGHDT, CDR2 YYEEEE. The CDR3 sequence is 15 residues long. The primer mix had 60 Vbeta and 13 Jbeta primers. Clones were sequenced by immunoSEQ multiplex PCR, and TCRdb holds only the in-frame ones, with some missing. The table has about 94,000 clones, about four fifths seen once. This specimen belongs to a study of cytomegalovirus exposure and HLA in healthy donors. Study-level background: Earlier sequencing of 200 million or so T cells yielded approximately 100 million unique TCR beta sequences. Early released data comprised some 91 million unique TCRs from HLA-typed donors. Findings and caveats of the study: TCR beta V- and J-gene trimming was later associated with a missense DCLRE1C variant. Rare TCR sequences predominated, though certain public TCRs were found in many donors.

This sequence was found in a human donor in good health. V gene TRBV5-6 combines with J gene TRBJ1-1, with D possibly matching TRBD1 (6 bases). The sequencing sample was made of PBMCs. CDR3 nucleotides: TGTGCCAGCAGTTTGGGGGGCCAATCGAACACTGAAGCTTTCTTT. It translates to CASSLGGQSNTEAFF.